Following are 9 T cell receptor beta chains from one sample sequenced in a study of cytomegalovirus exposure and HLA in healthy donors. The study ran its PCR with 60 Vbeta and 13 Jbeta primers. Data came from immunoSEQ multiplex PCR; TCRdb stores just in-frame clones and leaves some out. Among fewer than 150,000 clones, over 80% were seen once, and the ten largest hold about 0.25%. Sequenced input: PBMCs. The receptors here all came from a man in his forties or fifties in good health and CMV-seronegative.

The V gene is TRBV28, the J gene TRBJ2-1; a possible D gene is TRBD1 (6 bases). Trimming shortened V by 5 bases and J by 2 bases, and 13 bases separated the two germline ends. Germline CDR1 and CDR2: MDHEN and SYDVKM. This CDR3 contains 15 residues. The CDR3 nucleotides are TGTGCCAGCAGTCTAGGGGGAATACCCTACAATGAGCAGTTCTTC. Protein product: CASSLGGIPYNEQFF.

The chain couples TRBV5-1 to TRBJ2-5; D perhaps matches TRBD1 (7 bases). Germline-derived CDR1 and CDR2 are SGHRS and YFSETQ. V gave up 4 bases and J gave up 2 bases, with 12 bases separating them. This CDR3 has 14 amino acids. The chain's CDR3 is CASSPGGTQETQYF. Here the CDR3 DNA reads TGCGCCAGCAGCCCAGGGGGGACTCAAGAGACCCAGTACTTC.

The chain carries TRBV13 and TRBJ2-7, with D possibly being TRBD2 (6 bases). The germline gives CDR1 PRHDT, CDR2 FYEKMQ (reference sequence). V was trimmed by 5 bases and J by 4 bases, leaving 9 bases between them. This CDR3 has 12 amino acids. CDR3 nucleotide sequence: TGTGCCAGCAGCCTCGCGGGGTACGAGCAGTACTTC. This encodes CASSLAGYEQYF.

The chain carries TRBV28 and TRBJ1-2; D may be TRBD1 (5 bases). The CDR3 contains 17 residues. CDR1 MDHEN and CDR2 SYDVKM come from the germline V gene. Trimming cost V 3 bases and J 1 base, with 18 bases left between them. Here the CDR3 reads CASSFRRHGDSNYGYTF. As DNA, the CDR3 is TGTGCCAGCAGTTTCCGGCGTCATGGTGACAGTAACTATGGCTACACCTTC.

The V call is TRBV4-1, the J call TRBJ2-3; 9 positions match TRBD2. With 3 bases clipped from V and 3 bases from J, the junction kept 7 bases outside the gene matches. The V gene's germline CDR1 is MGHRA and CDR2 YSYEKL. The CDR3 has 16 residues. The CDR3 DNA reads TGCGCCAGCAGCCAGAAGGCCGGACTAGCGACAGATACGCAGTATTTT. Translated, it gives CASSQKAGLATDTQYF.

The chain employs TRBV30 and TRBJ1-6, with D possibly matching TRBD1 (5 bases). Germline CDR1 and CDR2: GTSNPN and SVGIG (reference sequence). V was trimmed by 7 bases and J by 4 bases, leaving 20 bases between them. The CDR3 consists of 16 residues. CDR3 in DNA: TGTGCCTCGGACAATCTTTTAACAGGTTATAATTCACCCCTCCACTTT. Protein product: CASDNLLTGYNSPLHF.

The CDR3 loop reads CASRVSSATRSYNEQFF. The CDR3 nucleotides are TGTGCCAGCAGGGTTAGTAGCGCGACTCGTTCCTACAATGAGCAGTTCTTC. This chain connects TRBV2 to TRBJ2-1, with D possibly TRBD2 on 5 matching bases. The V end was cut by 6 bases, the J end by 1 base, with 19 bases between. The CDR3 spans 17 residues. CDR1 and CDR2 from the germline V gene are SNHLY and FYNNEI.

This chain uses TRBV7-9 with TRBJ2-7, with D tentatively TRBD2 (5 bases). The V end was cut by 5 bases, the J end by 2 bases, with 7 bases between. The CDR3 runs to 12 residues. Germline V CDR1 and CDR2: SEHNR, FQNEAQ (reference sequence). CDR3 region: CASSPGTYEQYF. The CDR3 DNA sequence: TGTGCCAGCAGCCCGGGGACCTACGAGCAGTACTTC.

This chain uses TRBV15 with TRBJ2-7, with TRBD2 matching over 11 bases. With 5 bases clipped from V and 3 bases from J, the junction kept 9 bases outside the gene matches. CDR1 and CDR2 (germline): LNHNV, YYDKDF (reference sequence). The CDR3 runs to 16 residues. For the CDR3, the DNA is TGTGCCACCAGCTTGGGGTGGCTAGCGGGGGGCTACGAGCAGTACTTC. Its translation: CATSLGWLAGGYEQYF.